This entry lists 18 T cell receptor beta chains sequenced from one sample in a study of T cells in lung cancer brain metastases. The protocol was immunoSEQ multiplex PCR, while the TCRdb copy is restricted to in-frame clones and leaves out a portion. In the table there are about 5,000 clones, over 75% of which are singletons. Material for sequencing was tumor tissue from a brain metastasis. The receptors were sampled from a woman between 45 and 65 years old with non-small cell lung cancer that had spread to the brain.

The rearrangement uses TRBV6-6 and TRBJ1-1; no clear D gene. CDR1 is MNHNY, CDR2 SVGAGI, per germline (reference sequence). V lost 7 bases to trimming and J lost 5 bases, with 11 bases between them. The CDR3 spans 12 residues. The CDR3 spells CASIKGGTEAFF. DNA of the CDR3: TGTGCCAGCATCAAAGGAGGGACTGAAGCTTTCTTT.

The chain links TRBV27 to TRBJ2-5; a weak D match, TRBD2 (6 bases). The germline V gene encodes CDR1 MNHEY and CDR2 SMNVEV (reference sequence). CDR3 length equals 14 residues. V was shortened by 6 bases and J by 1 base, with 12 bases between the two germline ends. This CDR3 is CASSYMGGQETQYF. CDR3 DNA sequence: TGTGCCAGCAGCTATATGGGAGGCCAAGAGACCCAGTACTTC.

Concerning this clone: This same CDR3 is encoded by further DNA sequences in the sample. The genes are TRBV19 and TRBJ2-3; no clear D. The CDR3 loop spans 10 amino acids. Germline CDR1 LNHDA, CDR2 SQIVND (reference sequence). V gave up 8 bases and J gave up 5 bases, with 5 bases separating them. This CDR3 is CASEGDTQYF. CDR3 coding DNA: TGTGCCAGTGAAGGAGATACGCAGTATTTT.

The chain is built from TRBV6-4 and TRBJ2-3; 12 bases agree with TRBD2. Germline lookup yields CDR1 MRHNA and CDR2 SNTAGT. The CDR3 runs 14 residues. With V trimmed by 4 bases and J by 4 bases, 0 bases remained unmatched. CDR3 sequence (DNA): TGTGCCAGCAGTGGACTAGCGGGAGCAGATACGCAGTATTTT. This gives the protein CASSGLAGADTQYF.

The genes are TRBV7-6 and TRBJ1-5, with D tentatively TRBD1 (6 bases). The CDR3 extends over 16 amino acids. Germline CDR1 reads SGHVS; CDR2 reads FNYEAQ. With 1 base removed from V and 0 bases from J, the gap between germline ends came to 10 bases. The CDR3: CASSLETGDSNQPQHF. The CDR3 nucleotides are TGTGCCAGCAGCTTAGAGACAGGAGATAGCAATCAGCCCCAGCATTTT. The full variable domain, with the rest looked up from reference TRBV7-6 and TRBJ1-5, is GAGVSQSPRYKVTKRGQDVALRCDPISGHVSLYWYRQALGQGPEFLTYFNYEAQQDKSGLPNDRFSAERPEGSISTLTIQRTEQRDSAMYRCASSLETGDSNQPQHFGDGTRLSIL.

This chain links TRBV2 with TRBJ2-5; D remains unclear. V lost 1 base to trimming and J lost 10 bases, with 13 bases between them. CDR3 length: 13 amino acids. CDR1 and CDR2 (germline): SNHLY, FYNNEI. The CDR3 region is CASSEGGKINQYF. The DNA for the CDR3 is TGTGCCAGCAGTGAAGGTGGGAAAATCAACCAGTACTTC.

This chain links TRBV6-1 with TRBJ1-1; the D is unclear. The CDR3 extends over 14 amino acids. Deletions cut 1 base from V and 4 bases from J, with 10 bases between. Germline V lookup: CDR1 MNHNS, CDR2 SASEGT. The CDR3 region has the DNA TGTGCCAGCAGTGAAGAAGGGAGAGGCACTGAAGCTTTCTTT. Its protein is CASSEEGRGTEAFF.

A word on this clone: Other DNA sequences from this sample encode an identical CDR3 as well. The rearrangement joins TRBV27 to TRBJ2-2; 8 bases line up with TRBD2. Germline values: CDR1 MNHEY, CDR2 SMNVEV (reference sequence). The CDR3 loop spans 14 amino acids. V gave up 3 bases and J gave up 7 bases; unmatched junction bases: 4. The CDR3 DNA follows: TGTGCCAGCAGTTTCCAGCGGGAGAGCGGGGAGCTGTTTTTT. Its protein is CASSFQRESGELFF.

The V and J genes are TRBV7-3 and TRBJ2-3; 7 nucleotides line up with TRBD2. This CDR3 comprises 14 residues. J lost 4 bases, V lost 3 bases, and 4 bases had no gene match. Germline CDR1 reads SGHTA; CDR2 reads FQGTGA. The CDR3 is CASSLGGSADTQYF. The CDR3 nucleotides read TGTGCCAGCAGCTTGGGCGGGAGTGCAGATACGCAGTATTTT.

The genes are TRBV9 and TRBJ2-2; a possible D gene is TRBD1 (6 bases). There are 15 residues in the CDR3. Germline V gene data show CDR1 as SGDLS and CDR2 as YYNGEE. V was clipped by 3 bases and J by 1 base, with 10 bases between them. The CDR3 loop reads CASSETGQNTGELFF. DNA of the CDR3: TGTGCCAGCAGCGAGACGGGACAGAACACCGGGGAGCTGTTTTTT.

There are a few counts of this clone. V gene TRBV6-5 combines with J gene TRBJ1-2, with D hard to call. The CDR3 sequence is 12 residues long. CDR1 is MNHEY, CDR2 SVGAGI, per germline. V was clipped by 8 bases and J by 2 bases, with 9 bases between them. The CDR3 protein is CASARANYGYTF. The CDR3 nucleotides are TGTGCCAGCGCCCGGGCGAACTATGGCTACACCTTC.

This clone was counted a single time. The chain carries TRBV27 and TRBJ1-2; D gene uncertain. Per the germline V gene, CDR1 is MNHEY and CDR2 is SMNVEV (reference sequence). V lost 2 bases to trimming and J lost 5 bases, with 15 bases between them. This CDR3 has 15 residues. The CDR3 nucleotides are TGTGCCAGCAGTTTAGGGTCGCACCTTGGGTATGGCTACACCTTC. Its protein is CASSLGSHLGYGYTF.

This clone has just a few counts. The CDR3 reads CASSPTTGVGQPQHF. CDR3 bases: TGTGCCAGCAGCCCAACGACAGGGGTAGGGCAGCCCCAGCATTTT. The V gene is TRBV2, the J gene TRBJ1-5, with 8 bases that match TRBD1. There are 15 residues in the CDR3. CDR1 is SNHLY and CDR2 is FYNNEI in the germline V gene. V gave up 6 bases and J gave up 7 bases; unmatched junction bases: 11. The full variable domain, with the rest looked up from reference TRBV2 and TRBJ1-5, is EPEVTQTPSHQVTQMGQEVILRCVPISNHLYFYWYRQILGQKVEFLVSFYNNEISEKSEIFDDQFSVERPDGSNFTLKIRSTKLEDSAMYFCASSPTTGVGQPQHFGDGTRLSIL.

In this sample, this clone turned up once. The chain recombines TRBV27 with TRBJ1-5, with unresolved D. Trimming removed 5 bases at V and 3 bases at J, with 8 bases between. Germline-derived CDR1 and CDR2 are MNHEY and SMNVEV (reference sequence). There are 13 residues in the CDR3. The CDR3 DNA follows: TGTGCCAGCAGTAACGGACTCAATCAGCCCCAGCATTTT. Translated, it gives CASSNGLNQPQHF.

The chain is built from TRBV19 and TRBJ1-2; a possible D gene is TRBD1 (5 bases). From germline, CDR1 is LNHDA and CDR2 SQIVND (reference sequence). This CDR3 has 16 residues. Trimming removed 5 bases at V and 0 bases at J, with 16 bases between. The CDR3: CASSPSGTASNYGYTF. The CDR3 coding sequence is TGTGCCAGTAGTCCCTCCGGGACGGCGTCTAACTATGGCTACACCTTC.

A single count supports this clone. The rearrangement joins TRBV5-4 to TRBJ2-7, with a weak D call TRBD2 (5 bases). Germline-derived CDR1 and CDR2 are SGHNT and YYREEE (reference sequence). Trimming shortened V by 0 bases and J by 4 bases, and 14 bases separated the two germline ends. This CDR3 is 15 amino acids long. The DNA for the CDR3 is TGTGCCAGCAGCTTGGGGGGTTGGACTTCTTACGAGCAGTACTTC. As protein: CASSLGGWTSYEQYF.

The rearrangement uses TRBV7-6 and TRBJ2-2; 7 bases fit TRBD2. Germline CDR1 and CDR2: SGHVS and FNYEAQ. The CDR3 totals 14 residues. The V gene end was trimmed by 2 bases and the J gene end by 9 bases; junction bases not matched to a gene: 6. CDR3 residues: CASSLTSDPRELFF. The CDR3 DNA is TGTGCCAGCAGCTTAACTAGCGACCCAAGGGAGCTGTTTTTT.

The genes are TRBV2 and TRBJ1-1; maybe TRBD1 (5 bases). V was clipped by 7 bases and J by 6 bases, with 9 bases between them. The CDR3 sequence is 11 residues long. Germline V gives CDR1 SNHLY, CDR2 FYNNEI. Here the CDR3 DNA reads TGTGCCAGCAAGGGGTCGCCTGAAGCTTTCTTT. Amino acids: CASKGSPEAFF.